This T cell receptor (beta chain) stems from a study of regulatory T cells in long-lasting Graves disease (dated by TCRdb to the early 2020s). A note on the overall study: Patients with newly diagnosed Graves' disease had been on antithyroid drugs for under 3 months. Persistent Graves' disease patients were compared with newly diagnosed Graves' disease patients by peripheral blood TCR sequencing and RNA sequencing. The study was registered as a clinical trial and conducted in China. TCR sequencing covered some 13 persistent and 20 newly diagnosed Graves' disease patients, around 35 samples in total.

General study outcomes and caveats: A larger number of public clonotypes was shared among persistent patients (fewer than 3,000) than among newly diagnosed patients (around 970). Peripheral blood alone was examined, since thyroid tissue, which constituted the primary lesion, could not be accessed. Sequencing and analysis were limited to the TCR beta chain. Compared with newly diagnosed patients, patients with persistent Graves' disease had lower TCR Shannon entropy and fewer highly expanded clones, which suggests clonal expansion. Persistent disease showed preferential use of TRBV28, TRBJ1-2 and TRBJ2-5, whereas newly diagnosed disease favored TRBV20-1 and TRBJ2-1. As a limitation, the authors acknowledged that the small sample size may reduce accuracy.

This clonotype was detected ten times or more. The target of this receptor is not known. No much larger clone is present one base from it, and per-base qualities are unavailable. Library prep was done by multiplex PCR. The data were produced on an Illumina HiSeq 4000. CDR3 regions were amplified by Arm-PCR with iRepertoire HTBI primers to construct TCR beta libraries. Gel purification was performed on PCR products prior to sequencing. Turning to the authors' computational methods: Gene usage analysis of CDR3 amino acid clonotypes relied on the roughly 67 TRBV and about 15 TRBJ segments identified across samples. COPE and FqMerger were used to merge filtered high-quality paired reads into contigs. BLAST was used to align contigs to the IMGT TRBV, TRBD and TRBJ reference genes, and CDR3 was defined following IMGT. Any clonotype with a frequency above 0.1% was counted as a highly expanded clone. Repertoire diversity was measured by Shannon entropy, and V-J evenness by the Gini coefficient. Clonotypes shared by more than one individual were considered public. The raw public data were reprocessed by TCRdb itself: fastp quality trimming at Q25, MiXCR clonotype calling, in-frame beta chains only. Each CDR3 protein appears once, grouped with its most common genes and DNA. The V and J calls shown here were made by TCRdb, not taken from the authors' results. The table for this sample lists over 400,000 distinct CDR3 sequences; 12% to 15% of them were counted only once. Of the sample, over 15% falls within the top ten clones.

Interpreted using the paper, the time point label stands for: newly diagnosed GD, antithyroid drugs for less than 3 months. RNA was extracted from PBMCs in TRIzol for both TCR sequencing and RNA sequencing. Graves' disease was diagnosed according to American Thyroid Association guidelines. Patients were recruited from an endocrinology department in Xi'an, China. From each patient, 8 to 10 milliliters of peripheral blood was collected into an EDTA anticoagulant tube. PBMCs were isolated by Ficoll Paque Plus density gradient separation without further T cell sorting. RNA quality was checked with an Agilent 2100 Bioanalyzer and agarose gel, and concentration with a NanoDrop 2000. As encoded in the germline V gene, CDR1 is SNHLY while CDR2 is FYNNEI. Including the terminal cysteine and phenylalanine, the CDR3 comprises 13 residues. Only CDR3 DNA remains: 39 bases, in frame from the first base. V loses 3 bases, J loses 6 bases, and the germline ends lie 9 bases apart.

This same sample was also part of a study on T cells in Graves' hyperthyroidism and ophthalmopathy. As the second publication notes: Graves' hyperthyroidism was defined as stable when no progression to ophthalmopathy occurred over 18 months of follow-up. Hyperthyroidism patients were newly diagnosed, had a disease duration of under 2 months, and were aged 18 to 65 years. The study excluded patients with uncontrolled infections, other autoimmune diseases, pregnancy or lactation. Diagnoses relied on clinical symptoms, serum thyroxine and TRAb, thyroid ultrasound and orbital computed tomography. A first-round RT-PCR of the TCR CDR3 used the HTBI primer set with the Qiagen OneStep RT-PCR kit. Most expanded thyroid clonotypes (frequency above 0.001) were also detected in blood, a finding suggesting that blood repertoires may reflect thyroid immune responses. A model built on a 13 V-J signature distinguished ophthalmopathy from stable hyperthyroidism, reaching about 89% sensitivity and about 81% specificity in cross-validation and 80%/75% in testing. In validation, progression to ophthalmopathy was predicted by the model with about 70% sensitivity and about 72% specificity, a median of 6.5 months before onset. To identify TCR V-J signatures that set the groups apart, the researchers used a discovery cohort of roughly 100 patients, made up of 40 to 45 with Graves' ophthalmopathy and approximately 57 with stable Graves' hyperthyroidism. An independent validation cohort of 18 to 20 hyperthyroidism patients and 17 patients who later progressed to ophthalmopathy tested prospective prediction of ophthalmopathy. The 95 to 100 discovery patients were randomly divided into training and test sets at a 7:3 ratio. Thyroid tissue and blood T-cell repertoires from about six Graves' hyperthyroidism patients were also compared in the study. After blood sampling, hyperthyroidism patients were treated with methimazole at a starting dose of 30 mg daily, and ophthalmopathy patients were treated with high-dose intravenous methylprednisolone. Libraries were constructed in a second round of multiplex PCR, after which size selection and purification were carried out. Paired-end sequencing of the libraries was performed with 100 bp reads on an Illumina HiSeq2000. SOAPnuke was used to process the raw data, throwing out any read that contained adapters or uncalled bases, had a mean Phred below 15, or lacked an exact constant-primer or identifier match. High-quality paired reads were merged using COPE v1.2.5, and each unique nucleotide sequence was defined as a clonotype. Clonotypes were aligned to IMGT TRBV, TRBD and TRBJ reference segments using MiTCR v1.1. The analysis included only V-J combinations with a frequency above 0.0001, which together covered more than 98% of the repertoires. The TCS score was defined as the ratio of F50 (clonal expansion) to E x V (chaos), calculated using BLOSUM62-based TCRdist between CDR3 peptides within each V-J. Welch's t-statistics and random forest reduced fewer than 600 V-J features to fewer than 15, which were used in a naive Bayes classifier (R e1071). No statistical method was used to set the sample size in advance, and investigators knew the group allocation. According to the paper, TCR Vbeta CDR3 sequencing was carried out on 120 to 150 peripheral blood samples, which came from fewer than 50 ophthalmopathy, under 85 hyperthyroidism and roughly 17 progressor patients.

This TCR derives from a woman between 50 and 59 years old with Graves disease. Donor details come from another sample of the same person, matched by shared clones. Sequenced here: peripheral blood mononuclear cells (PBMCs), sampled at new diagnosis, from a patient treated with antithyroid drugs. The V and J segments used are TRBV2 and TRBJ1-5; TRBD1 might be the D gene, on 6 matching bases. The DNA sequence is given as TGTGCCAGCAGTGACAGGGGAGGTCAGCCCCAGCATTTT. It translates as CASSDRGGQPQHF.